This T cell receptor (beta chain) comes out of a study of T cell repertoires in cytomegalovirus infection. Study summary: Matching HLA type and CMV infection were both indicated by public TCR beta signatures. Points from the study as a whole: Ex vivo, HLA-C-restricted CMV-specific TCR beta clonotypes prevailed over the rest of the response.

This clonotype showed up just a few times. What it binds is not known. TCRdb itself ran the reads through MiXCR, one entry per CDR3 protein. Seen here are a few hundred thousand distinct CDR3 sequences, just under 25% observed once, and the top ten hold about an eighth. Deletions cut 3 bases from V and 8 bases from J, with 14 bases between. The germline V gene has CDR1 MNHNY and CDR2 SVGAGI (reference sequence). The CDR3 has 15 residues. The sequence was obtained from a human donor in good health (CMV status not recorded). Some clones in this sample may be carry-over from other donors' samples. The genes are TRBV6-6 and TRBJ1-6; TRBD1 is a possible D gene (5 bases). This sample comprised cultured PBMCs, obtained from culture after CMV antigen stimulation. In DNA form, the CDR3 reads TGTGCCAGCAGTTATTGGGACGCGGAGGATTCACCCCTCCACTTT. Residues: CASSYWDAEDSPLHF.